The 2 T cell receptor beta chains below were found in one sample sequenced in a study of shared clonotypes between healthy human individuals. TCRdb's table, derived via immunoSEQ multiplex PCR, lists solely in-frame clones and lacks some. The data contain approximately 500,000 clones, 65% to 85% of them singletons. Sequenced sample: PBMCs. These receptors were taken from a woman between 40 and 50 years old in good health. Some clones in this sample may be carry-over from other donors' samples.

Worth noting for this clone: A much larger clone differs by one base, so this may be a read error. The V call is TRBV2, the J call TRBJ1-5, with 8 bases that match TRBD1. The CDR3 totals 14 residues. Germline V lookup: CDR1 SNHLY, CDR2 FYNNEI. With 4 bases clipped from V and 7 bases from J, the junction kept 6 bases outside the gene matches. The CDR3 here is CASSGTGRGQPQHF. The CDR3 DNA reads TGTGCCAGCAGTGGGACAGGGCGGGGGCAGCCCCAGCATTTT.

The CDR3, as DNA: TGTGCCAGCAGCTCCTCCTGGACAGTCTCCTACGAGCAGTACTTC. As protein: CASSSSWTVSYEQYF. The rearrangement links TRBV11-1 to TRBJ2-7; tentative D call: TRBD1 (6 bases). Germline CDR1 is SGHAT and CDR2 is FQDESV (reference sequence). The CDR3 is 15 residues long. V dropped 4 bases and J dropped 0 bases, with 13 bases sitting between them.